The 5 T cell receptor beta chains reported below all come from one sample, sequenced in a study of a mutant IDH1 vaccine in newly diagnosed glioma. As to time point: week 11, during vaccination. Vaccine doses each comprised 300 ug of mutant IDH1 20-mer peptide, with topical imiquimod. The antigens these receptors bind are not known. The assay was immunoSEQ multiplex PCR, and TCRdb's table has in-frame clones only and misses some. The sample records about 30,000 clones, roughly 78% being singletons. Sequencing used PBMCs, obtained from a glioma patient whose treatment included an IDH1 peptide vaccine. The receptors derive from a man aged 25 to 40 with glioma.

The J gene is TRBJ1-1, the V gene TRBV2, with TRBD1 as a possible D gene (6 bases). This CDR3 has 15 amino acids. The V end was cut by 2 bases, the J end by 0 bases, with 10 bases between. CDR1 is SNHLY and CDR2 is FYNNEI in the germline V gene. CDR3 sequence reads: CASSESWTVNTEAFF. For the CDR3, the DNA is TGTGCCAGCAGTGAATCGTGGACAGTGAACACTGAAGCTTTCTTT.

The rearrangement joins TRBV18 to TRBJ2-2; D ambiguous. The germline V and J ends were trimmed by 5 bases and 4 bases, with 11 bases remaining between them. This CDR3 comprises 14 residues. CDR1 is KGHSH, CDR2 LQKENI, per germline. The CDR3, as DNA: TGTGCCAGCTCATCACGGTGGGGCACCGGGGAGCTGTTTTTT. This translates into CASSSRWGTGELFF.

This clone was detected a few times. V gene TRBV5-1 combines with J gene TRBJ2-5; 10 nucleotides match TRBD1. With V trimmed by 4 bases and J by 3 bases, 9 bases remained unmatched. CDR1 and CDR2 (germline): SGHRS, YFSETQ. CDR3 length equals 16 residues. The CDR3 is CASSPGTGDGKETQYF. CDR3 sequence (DNA): TGCGCCAGCAGCCCCGGGACAGGGGATGGGAAAGAGACCCAGTACTTC.

The genes are TRBV10-3 and TRBJ1-2, with 7 bases that match TRBD1. The junction had 6 bases not matched to a gene; V was cut back by 0 bases and J by 5 bases. The CDR3 spans 15 residues. Germline CDR1 is ENHRY and CDR2 is SYGVKD. CDR3 sequence (DNA): TGTGCCATCAGTGAGTCGGGGACAGACCAATATGGCTACACCTTC. Translating gives CAISESGTDQYGYTF.

V gene TRBV4-1 combines with J gene TRBJ1-4; 11 bases line up with TRBD1. The V gene end was trimmed by 3 bases and the J gene end by 2 bases; junction bases not matched to a gene: 17. The CDR3 spans 21 residues. Per the germline V gene, CDR1 is MGHRA and CDR2 is YSYEKL. CDR3 nucleotide sequence: TGCGCCAGCAGCCAGGCTAGGGCCGGACAGGGGGCAGTCTCCACTAATGAAAAACTGTTTTTT. Its protein is CASSQARAGQGAVSTNEKLFF.